This entry lists 23 T cell receptor beta chains sequenced from one sample in a study of blood T cell repertoires in COVID-19. Profiled with immunoSEQ multiplex PCR; TCRdb holds only in-frame clones, not every one. The sample lists around 260,000 clones, 91% seen once, with around 2.5% in the top ten. The sequenced sample consisted of peripheral blood. All receptors come from a young adult with COVID-19, enrolled during active disease.

CDR3 nucleotide sequence: TGTGCCAGCAGTTTTTCTGGCAGGGGCTCCTATAATTCACCCCTCCACTTT. The encoded protein is CASSFSGRGSYNSPLHF. The chain couples TRBV27 to TRBJ1-6, with D perhaps matching TRBD1 (6 bases). V was clipped by 3 bases and J by 0 bases, with 12 bases between them. The germline V gene encodes CDR1 MNHEY and CDR2 SMNVEV (reference sequence). The CDR3 contains 17 residues.

The chain joins TRBV7-9 to TRBJ1-3; maybe TRBD1 (5 bases). This CDR3 is 15 amino acids long. The V gene's germline CDR1 is SEHNR and CDR2 FQNEAQ (reference sequence). The V gene lost 4 bases and the J gene lost 7 bases, with 17 bases spanning the gap. For the CDR3, the DNA is TGTGCCAGCAGCTCTCCTGCAGGGCTGGGGAACACCATATATTTT. Protein: CASSSPAGLGNTIYF.

The gene calls are TRBV24-1 and TRBJ2-2; TRBD2 matches 10 bases. V trimming: 3 bases; J trimming: 1 base; junction bases outside the gene matches: 1. The germline V gene has CDR1 KGHDR and CDR2 SFDVKD. This CDR3 spans 16 amino acids. CDR3: CATSDPSGRNTGELFF. The CDR3 DNA follows: TGTGCCACCAGTGATCCTAGCGGGAGGAACACCGGGGAGCTGTTTTTT.

J is TRBJ1-5 and V is TRBV6-5, with no clear D. Trimming cost V 6 bases and J 3 bases, with 12 bases left between them. The CDR3 spans 14 residues. Germline CDR1 MNHEY, CDR2 SVGAGI. CDR3 residues: CASSASKFNQPQHF. In nucleotides, the CDR3 is TGTGCCAGCAGCGCGTCCAAATTCAATCAGCCCCAGCATTTT.

This clone appeared once. The gene calls are TRBV13 and TRBJ2-7, with D possibly being TRBD1 (6 bases). The germline V gene has CDR1 PRHDT and CDR2 FYEKMQ (reference sequence). CDR3 length equals 14 residues. The V and J ends lost 5 bases and 0 bases respectively, with 11 bases between them. CDR3 protein: CASSPGVSSYEQYF. DNA of the CDR3: TGTGCCAGCAGCCCAGGGGTCAGCTCCTACGAGCAGTACTTC.

The chain joins TRBV19 to TRBJ1-5; the D gene is possibly TRBD1 (5 bases). Germline CDR1 is LNHDA and CDR2 is SQIVND (reference sequence). The CDR3 consists of 14 residues. Trimming removed 6 bases from V and 4 bases from J, with 13 bases in between. The CDR3, as DNA: TGTGCCAGTAGGGGACTCCTGGGGAATCAGCCCCAGCATTTT. It encodes CASRGLLGNQPQHF.

The chain links TRBV7-9 to TRBJ1-2, with 7 bases fitting TRBD1. The CDR3 covers 14 residues. The germline V gene has CDR1 SEHNR and CDR2 FQNEAQ (reference sequence). V dropped 3 bases and J dropped 8; count of bases not matched to a gene: 9. Here the CDR3 DNA reads TGTGCCAGCAGCTTCTCGCAGGGGGTCACGGGCTACACCTTC. This gives the protein CASSFSQGVTGYTF.

The rearrangement links TRBV7-9 to TRBJ1-4; 8 positions match TRBD1. This CDR3 comprises 15 residues. Trimming took 5 bases from V and 11 from J; bases not matched to a gene: 13. Germline values: CDR1 SEHNR, CDR2 FQNEAQ (reference sequence). The CDR3 DNA reads as TGTGCCAGCAGCCTCGGGACAGGAGGTTCTGAGAAACTGTTTTTT. Encoded protein: CASSLGTGGSEKLFF. Filled out from reference TRBV7-9 and TRBJ1-4, the complete variable domain reads DTGVSQNPRHKITKRGQNVTFRCDPISEHNRLYWYRQTLGQGPEFLTYFQNEAQLEKSRLLSDRFSAERPKGSFSTLEIQRTEQGDSAMYLCASSLGTGGSEKLFFGSGTQLSVL.

The chain employs TRBV7-8 and TRBJ2-7; D is possibly TRBD2 (6 bases). V lost 5 bases to trimming and J lost 4 bases, with 12 bases between them. From germline, CDR1 is SGHVS and CDR2 FQNEAQ. The length of the CDR3 is 13 residues. The CDR3 DNA reads TGTGCCAGCAGCCTCCAGACTAGTTACGAGCAGTACTTC. As protein: CASSLQTSYEQYF.

The rearrangement uses TRBV4-3 and TRBJ1-6, with 11 bases aligning to TRBD1. V lost 3 bases to trimming and J lost 7 bases; unmatched junction nucleotides: 5. Germline loops: CDR1 LGHNA, CDR2 YSLEER. The CDR3 covers 16 residues. DNA of the CDR3: TGCGCCAGCAGCCAGGACAGGGGGCAGGGGAATTCACCCCTCCACTTT. Translation gives CASSQDRGQGNSPLHF.

In regard to this clone: Its ends do not fully match the called genes, so a read error is possible. This sequence joins TRBV2 and TRBJ1-2, with D possibly TRBD1 on 5 matching bases. Germline values: CDR1 SNHLY, CDR2 FYNNEI. This CDR3 spans 9 amino acids. The CDR3 nucleotides read TGTGCCAGCAGTGAATCACCAGGGTTC. Translating it yields CASSESPGF.

The rearrangement links TRBV3-1 (or the pseudogene TRBV3-2) to TRBJ1-6; D uncertain. CDR1 and CDR2 from the germline V gene are LGHDT and YNNKEL (reference sequence). The V and J ends lost 3 bases and 8 bases respectively, with 8 bases between them. This CDR3 is built from 13 residues. The DNA for the CDR3 is TGTGCCAGCAGCCAGGGCCCAGATTCACCCCTCCACTTT. Its protein is CASSQGPDSPLHF.

This chain uses TRBV19 with TRBJ1-5; 9 bases align to TRBD1. The germline gives CDR1 LNHDA, CDR2 SQIVND (reference sequence). The CDR3 runs to 14 residues. The J segment lost 7 bases and the V segment lost 4 bases, leaving 5 bases of the junction unmatched. The CDR3 nucleotides are TGTGCCAGTAGTACGGACAGGGGTTGGCAGCCCCAGCATTTT. Its protein is CASSTDRGWQPQHF.

The V gene is TRBV14, the J gene TRBJ1-6; D gene ambiguous. The CDR3 extends over 14 amino acids. CDR1 is SGHDN and CDR2 is FVKESK in the germline V gene. The V end was cut by 4 bases, the J end by 2 bases, with 6 bases between. Written as DNA, the CDR3 is TGTGCCAGCAGCCGCGAAACCTATAATTCACCCCTCCACTTT. It specifies CASSRETYNSPLHF. Variable domain in full (rest from reference TRBV14 and TRBJ1-6): EAGVTQFPSHSVIEKGQTVTLRCDPISGHDNLYWYRRVMGKEIKFLLHFVKESKQDESGMPNNRFLAERTGGTYSTLKVQPAELEDSGVYFCASSRETYNSPLHFGNGTRLTVT.

The chain links TRBV5-4 to TRBJ2-7; the D gene is possibly TRBD1 (6 bases). The V end was cut by 3 bases, the J end by 3 bases, with 13 bases between. Germline CDR1 reads SGHNT; CDR2 reads YYREEE (reference sequence). CDR3 size: 14 residues. CDR3 sequence reads: CASSSRGRLYEQYF. The CDR3 DNA follows: TGTGCCAGCAGCTCCAGGGGACGTCTCTACGAGCAGTACTTC.

The chain uses TRBV19 and TRBJ1-2; a weak D match, TRBD1 (6 bases). V lost 6 bases and J lost 6, with 14 bases in between. In germline, CDR1 is LNHDA, CDR2 SQIVND (reference sequence). The CDR3 contains 13 residues. The CDR3 region is CASSYGQIDGYTF. The CDR3 DNA is TGTGCCAGTAGCTACGGACAGATCGATGGCTACACCTTC.

This chain links TRBV7-8 with TRBJ1-5; 7 bases are shared with TRBD1. Germline CDR1 SGHVS, CDR2 FQNEAQ. The CDR3 length is 16 residues. The ends lost 5 bases at V and 0 bases at J; junction bases unmatched: 7. CDR3 loop: CASSEGTDYSNQPQHF. CDR3 in DNA: TGTGCCAGCAGCGAAGGGACAGATTATAGCAATCAGCCCCAGCATTTT.

The rearrangement uses TRBV7-9 and TRBJ2-6, with 10 bases identical to TRBD1. The V gene's germline CDR1 is SEHNR and CDR2 FQNEAQ (reference sequence). V was clipped by 5 bases and J by 1 base; unmatched bases: 11. CDR3 length equals 19 residues. The CDR3 region is CASSTNRDRGISGANVLTF. The CDR3 DNA reads as TGTGCCAGCAGCACTAACCGGGACAGGGGAATTTCTGGGGCCAACGTCCTGACTTTC. Filled out from reference TRBV7-9 and TRBJ2-6, the complete variable domain reads DTGVSQNPRHKITKRGQNVTFRCDPISEHNRLYWYRQTLGQGPEFLTYFQNEAQLEKSRLLSDRFSAERPKGSFSTLEIQRTEQGDSAMYLCASSTNRDRGISGANVLTFGAGSRLTVL.

V and J are TRBV3-1 (or the pseudogene TRBV3-2) and TRBJ1-3; D gene uncertain. The V and J ends lost 0 bases and 0 bases respectively, with 6 bases between them. Germline CDR1 is LGHDT and CDR2 is YNNKEL (reference sequence). The length of the CDR3 is 15 residues. CDR3 sequence (DNA): TGTGCCAGCAGCCAAGATCCAGGCTCTGGAAACACCATATATTTT. Amino acids: CASSQDPGSGNTIYF.

The chain links TRBV10-3 to TRBJ2-5, with a weak D call TRBD2 (5 bases). Trimming pared 0 bases from V and 4 bases from J, leaving 21 bases between. Germline CDR1 and CDR2: ENHRY and SYGVKD. CDR3 size: 18 residues. CDR3 loop: CAISESSLKRRFSETQYF. The CDR3 DNA follows: TGTGCCATCAGTGAGTCGTCTTTGAAGCGGCGGTTTTCAGAGACCCAGTACTTC.

This clone has a single count. V gene TRBV5-1 combines with J gene TRBJ2-5, with 10 bases lining up with TRBD1. The V gene's germline CDR1 is SGHRS and CDR2 YFSETQ. J was trimmed by 3 bases and V by 6 bases; bases with no gene match: 8. The CDR3 consists of 15 residues. The CDR3 is CASTYAGTGEETQYF. The CDR3, as DNA: TGCGCCAGCACGTACGCCGGGACAGGGGAAGAGACCCAGTACTTC.

The rearrangement links TRBV19 to TRBJ1-5; D might be TRBD1 (5 bases). Trimming took off 8 bases at V and 3 bases at J, with 11 bases between the two ends. The CDR3 is made up of 13 amino acids. Germline V lookup: CDR1 LNHDA, CDR2 SQIVND (reference sequence). In DNA form, the CDR3 reads TGTGCCAGTGTCGACAGCTTCAATCAGCCCCAGCATTTT. Amino acid sequence: CASVDSFNQPQHF.

The CDR3 region is CASSLNSASSGGELFF. The CDR3 nucleotides read TGTGCCAGCAGCTTGAACTCGGCCAGTTCAGGTGGGGAGCTGTTTTTT. This chain links TRBV7-9 with TRBJ2-2; D not resolved. The V gene's germline CDR1 is SEHNR and CDR2 FQNEAQ (reference sequence). CDR3 length equals 16 residues. The V gene lost 3 bases and the J gene lost 8 bases, with 19 bases spanning the gap. Full variable domain (remainder filled in from reference TRBV7-9 and TRBJ2-2): DTGVSQNPRHKITKRGQNVTFRCDPISEHNRLYWYRQTLGQGPEFLTYFQNEAQLEKSRLLSDRFSAERPKGSFSTLEIQRTEQGDSAMYLCASSLNSASSGGELFFGEGSRLTVL.